A selection of T cell receptor beta chains follows, all from one sample in a study of STAT5B mutations in CD4+ large granular lymphocyte leukemia. The assay was immunoSEQ multiplex PCR, and TCRdb's table has in-frame clones only and misses some. The sample carries just over 25,000 clones, roughly 79% recorded once. Input material: CD4+ T cells from blood buffy coats. The receptors stem from a human donor in good health. CDR3s include the opening cysteine and the closing phenylalanine or tryptophan. D genes are given only for firm matches. Expanded clones get a size class; other rows say once, few or many, or leave the size out.

clone size	V gene	J gene	D gene	CDR3 protein	CDR3 DNA
NA	TRBV6-6	TRBJ1-6	NA	CASSYLQGRSPLHF	TGTGCCAGCAGTTACTTGCAGGGGCGATCACCCCTCCACTTT
NA	TRBV28	TRBJ1-1	TRBD1	CASSRTGAFTEAFF	TGTGCCAGCAGCAGAACAGGGGCTTTCACTGAAGCTTTCTTT
NA	TRBV7-9	TRBJ1-6	NA	CASSQNSPLHF	TGTGCCAGCAGCCAGAATTCACCCCTCCACTTT
NA	TRBV10-2	TRBJ2-4	TRBD1	CASSRETGDAKNIQYF	TGCGCCAGCAGCCGCGAGACAGGGGATGCCAAAAACATTCAGTACTTC
NA	TRBV5-8	TRBJ1-1	TRBD1	CASSPGQGLNTEAFF	TGTGCCAGCAGCCCGGGACAGGGACTGAACACTGAAGCTTTCTTT
NA	TRBV6-6	TRBJ2-7	NA	CASRRTTGVSYEQYF	TGTGCCAGCAGGCGGACAACGGGAGTCTCGTACGAGCAGTACTTC
NA	TRBV5-1	TRBJ2-1	TRBD2	CASSSLAGAYNEQFF	TGCGCCAGCAGCTCCTTGGCGGGAGCCTACAATGAGCAGTTCTTC
NA	TRBV5-4	TRBJ1-3	NA	CASSGGTMNTIYF	TGTGCCAGCAGTGGAGGGACGATGAACACCATATATTTT
NA	TRBV6-1	TRBJ1-2	NA	CASSEARGYGYTF	TGTGCCAGCAGTGAAGCGCGAGGCTATGGCTACACCTTC
NA	TRBV5-4	TRBJ1-2	NA	CASSLAQGQDGYTF	TGTGCCAGCAGCTTGGCGCAGGGGCAGGATGGCTACACCTTC
NA	TRBV6-5	TRBJ1-2	NA	CASKRGSRESHGYTF	TGTGCCAGCAAACGAGGTAGCAGGGAATCGCATGGCTACACCTTC
NA	TRBV4-2	TRBJ2-3	NA	CASSQDQDPSTDTQYF	TGTGCCAGCAGCCAAGATCAGGACCCAAGCACAGATACGCAGTATTTT
NA	TRBV5-1	TRBJ1-5	NA	CASSLAGTLNQPQHF	TGCGCCAGCAGCTTGGCCGGGACTCTAAATCAGCCCCAGCATTTT
NA	TRBV11-2	TRBJ2-1	NA	CASSSSGVEQFF	TGTGCCAGCAGCTCCTCAGGAGTGGAGCAGTTCTTC
NA	TRBV7-9	TRBJ1-2	NA	CASSLAEDVRVYGYTF	TGTGCCAGCAGCTTAGCTGAAGACGTACGCGTCTATGGCTACACCTTC
NA	TRBV5-5	TRBJ1-1	NA	CASSLDRRPEAFF	TGTGCCAGCAGCTTGGATCGGAGGCCTGAAGCTTTCTTT
NA	TRBV27	TRBJ2-1	TRBD1	CASRWRDRGPGEQFF	TGTGCCAGCAGGTGGAGGGACAGGGGGCCGGGGGAGCAGTTCTTC
NA	TRBV7-4	TRBJ2-3	NA	CASSLSGYTDTQYF	TGTGCCAGCAGCTTAAGCGGTTACACAGATACGCAGTATTTT
NA	TRBV19	TRBJ2-7	TRBD1	CASSARTGYFSYEQYF	TGTGCCAGTAGTGCACGGACAGGGTACTTTTCCTACGAGCAGTACTTC
NA	TRBV10-2	TRBJ2-2	NA	CASSNPRTGELFF	TGCGCCAGCAGCAACCCCCGTACCGGGGAGCTGTTTTTT
NA	TRBV27	TRBJ1-1	NA	CASRRTRRDTEAFF	TGTGCCAGCAGACGGACTAGAAGGGACACTGAAGCTTTCTTT
NA	TRBV10-3	TRBJ2-2	NA	CAISVGTPNTGELFF	TGTGCCATCAGTGTTGGAACGCCGAACACCGGGGAGCTGTTTTTT
NA	TRBV27	TRBJ2-1	NA	CASRKSSYNEQFF	TGTGCCAGCAGGAAGAGCTCCTACAATGAGCAGTTCTTC
NA	TRBV6-1	TRBJ1-1	TRBD1	CASSVQGDSHTEAFF	TGTGCCAGCAGTGTTCAGGGGGACTCGCACACTGAAGCTTTCTTT
once	TRBV27	TRBJ2-1	TRBD2	CASRGLAGGQGSEFF	TGTGCCAGCAGAGGACTAGCGGGGGGTCAGGGATCGGAGTTCTTC
NA	TRBV10-3	TRBJ1-2	NA	CAISAVNYGYTF	TGTGCCATCAGTGCCGTTAACTATGGCTACACCTTC
NA	TRBV2	TRBJ1-2	NA	CASSEASGAYGYTF	TGTGCCAGCAGTGAAGCGTCGGGGGCCTATGGCTACACCTTC
NA	TRBV6-1	TRBJ1-3	TRBD1	CASSPTGHSGNTIYF	TGTGCCAGCAGCCCGACAGGGCACTCTGGAAACACCATATATTTT
NA	TRBV15	TRBJ2-7	TRBD2	CATSTVSGSYEQYF	TGTGCCACCAGCACCGTTAGCGGGTCCTACGAGCAGTACTTC
NA	TRBV2	TRBJ2-5	NA	CASSGLEGETQYF	TGTGCCAGCAGTGGCTTGGAGGGAGAGACCCAGTACTTC
NA	TRBV11-2	TRBJ1-3	NA	CASSIGQSANTIYF	TGTGCCAGCAGCATAGGGCAGAGTGCAAACACCATATATTTT
NA	TRBV9	TRBJ1-3	NA	CASSGGRGSGNTIYF	TGTGCCAGCAGCGGCGGACGGGGCTCTGGAAACACCATATATTTT
once	TRBV28	TRBJ1-2	NA	CASSPGGPARGYTF	TGTGCCAGCAGTCCTGGGGGGCCCGCCAGGGGCTACACCTTC
NA	TRBV7-8	TRBJ2-3	NA	CASSTTGTAGFADTQYF	TGTGCCAGCAGTACCACTGGGACGGCGGGGTTCGCAGATACGCAGTATTTT
few	TRBV19	TRBJ2-1	TRBD1	CASRMARQGGLFF	TGTGCCAGTCGGATGGCGAGACAGGGTGGGCTGTTCTTC
NA	TRBV5-1	TRBJ2-2	TRBD1	CASSQTGYPANTGELFF	TGCGCCAGCAGCCAGACAGGGTACCCCGCGAACACCGGGGAGCTGTTTTTT
NA	TRBV7-3	TRBJ2-3	NA	CASSATGSSSRDTQYF	TGTGCCAGCAGCGCCACCGGATCCTCCAGCCGGGATACGCAGTATTTT
few	TRBV7-9	TRBJ1-2	NA	CASSHGRRVGYGYTF	TGTGCCAGCAGCCACGGGAGGAGGGTAGGGTATGGCTACACCTTC
NA	TRBV9	TRBJ2-6	NA	CASSGVSGANVLTF	TGTGCCAGCAGCGGGGTCTCTGGGGCCAACGTCCTGACTTTC
few	TRBV2	TRBJ1-4	NA	CASSDPTNEKLFF	TGTGCCAGCAGTGACCCGACTAATGAAAAACTGTTTTTT
few	TRBV4-1	TRBJ1-1	NA	CASSQDTRHPMNTEAFF	TGCGCCAGCAGCCAAGATACCAGACACCCGATGAACACTGAAGCTTTCTTT
NA	TRBV2	TRBJ2-3	NA	CASSEGDSAQYF	TGTGCCAGCAGTGAAGGAGACAGCGCGCAGTATTTT
NA	TRBV4-1	TRBJ2-3	NA	CASSQVSRGGRTDTQYF	TGCGCCAGCAGCCAAGTTAGTCGCGGGGGCCGCACAGATACGCAGTATTTT
NA	TRBV5-4	TRBJ2-1	TRBD1	CASSFTGGVYNEQFF	TGTGCCAGCAGCTTTACAGGGGGCGTTTACAATGAGCAGTTCTTC
NA	TRBV5-1	TRBJ1-5	NA	CASSYQGGNQPQHF	TGCGCCAGCAGCTATCAGGGAGGCAATCAGCCCCAGCATTTT
NA	TRBV29-1	TRBJ2-5	TRBD1	CSGRTGGETQYF	TGCAGCGGCCGGACAGGGGGAGAGACCCAGTACTTC
NA	TRBV21-1	TRBJ2-5	NA	CASSIRDSQETQYF	TGTGCCAGCAGCATCCGGGACAGCCAAGAGACCCAGTACTTC
NA	TRBV5-4	TRBJ1-2	NA	CASSQDQTANYGYTF	TGCGCCAGCAGCCAAGATCAAACAGCTAACTATGGCTACACCTTC
NA	TRBV18	TRBJ2-7	TRBD1	CASSYTGQPNYEQYF	TGTGCCAGCTCATATACGGGACAGCCAAACTACGAGCAGTACTTC
once	TRBV6-1	TRBJ1-2	NA	CASSQGSRYGYTF	TGTGCCAGCAGCCAGGGGTCTAGATATGGCTACACCTTC
NA	TRBV5-5	TRBJ1-2	TRBD1	CASSWTGVKGYTF	TGTGCCAGCAGCTGGACAGGGGTGAAAGGCTACACCTTC
NA	TRBV7-2	TRBJ2-7	TRBD2	CASSSSGTRSNEQYF	TGTGCCAGCAGCTCCTCCGGGACTAGAAGTAACGAGCAGTACTTC